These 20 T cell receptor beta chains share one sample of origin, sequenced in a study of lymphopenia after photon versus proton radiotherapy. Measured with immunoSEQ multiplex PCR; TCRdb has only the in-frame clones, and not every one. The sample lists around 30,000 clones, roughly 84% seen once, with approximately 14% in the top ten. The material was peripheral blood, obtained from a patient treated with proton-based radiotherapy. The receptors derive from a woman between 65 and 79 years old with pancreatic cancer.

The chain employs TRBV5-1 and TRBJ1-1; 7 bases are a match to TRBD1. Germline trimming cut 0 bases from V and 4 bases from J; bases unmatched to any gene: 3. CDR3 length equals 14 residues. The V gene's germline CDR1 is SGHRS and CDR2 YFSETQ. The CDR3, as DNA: TGCGCCAGCAGCTTGGCCCCAGGGGGCACTGAAGCTTTCTTT. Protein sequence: CASSLAPGGTEAFF.

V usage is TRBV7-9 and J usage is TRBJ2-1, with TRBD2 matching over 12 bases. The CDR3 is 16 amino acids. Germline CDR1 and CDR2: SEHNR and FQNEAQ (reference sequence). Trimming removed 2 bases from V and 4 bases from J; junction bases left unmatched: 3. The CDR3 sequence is CASSLPSGRGYNEQFF. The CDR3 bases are TGTGCCAGCAGCTTACCTAGCGGGAGGGGGTACAATGAGCAGTTCTTC.

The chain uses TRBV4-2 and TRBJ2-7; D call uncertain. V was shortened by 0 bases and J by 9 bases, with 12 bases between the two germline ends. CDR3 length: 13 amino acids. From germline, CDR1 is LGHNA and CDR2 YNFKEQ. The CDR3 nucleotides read TGTGCCAGCAGCCAAGAGGGCGCCCTGGGGCAGTACTTC. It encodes CASSQEGALGQYF.

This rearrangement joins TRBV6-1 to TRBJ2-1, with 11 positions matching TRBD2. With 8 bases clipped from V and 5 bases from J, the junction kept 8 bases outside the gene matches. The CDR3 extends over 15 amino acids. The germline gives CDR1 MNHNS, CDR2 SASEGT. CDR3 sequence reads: CASHLTSGRNNEQFF. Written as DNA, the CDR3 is TGTGCCAGCCACCTTACTAGCGGGAGAAACAATGAGCAGTTCTTC.

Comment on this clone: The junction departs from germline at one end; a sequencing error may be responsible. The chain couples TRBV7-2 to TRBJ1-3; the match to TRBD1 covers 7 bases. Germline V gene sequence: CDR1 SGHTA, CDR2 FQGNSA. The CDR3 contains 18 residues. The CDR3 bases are TGTGCCAGCAGCACAGACTCCGGGACAGCCTACTCTGGAAACACCACATATTTT. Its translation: CASSTDSGTAYSGNTTYF.

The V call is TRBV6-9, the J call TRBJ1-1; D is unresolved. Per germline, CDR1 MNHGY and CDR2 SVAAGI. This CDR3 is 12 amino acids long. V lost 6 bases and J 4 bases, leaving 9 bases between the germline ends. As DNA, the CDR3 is TGTGCCAGCAGGGGGAGTACCACTGAAGCTTTCTTT. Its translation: CASRGSTTEAFF.

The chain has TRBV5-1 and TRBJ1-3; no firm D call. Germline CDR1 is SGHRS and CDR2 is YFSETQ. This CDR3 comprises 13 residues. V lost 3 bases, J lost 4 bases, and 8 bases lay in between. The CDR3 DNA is TGCGCCAGCAGCTGGGCAGAAGGAAACACCATATATTTT. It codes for CASSWAEGNTIYF. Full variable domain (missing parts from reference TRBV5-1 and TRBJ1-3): KAGVTQTPRYLIKTRGQQVTLSCSPISGHRSVSWYQQTPGQGLQFLFEYFSETQRNKGNFPGRFSGRQFSNSRSEMNVSTLELGDSALYLCASSWAEGNTIYFGEGSWLTVV.

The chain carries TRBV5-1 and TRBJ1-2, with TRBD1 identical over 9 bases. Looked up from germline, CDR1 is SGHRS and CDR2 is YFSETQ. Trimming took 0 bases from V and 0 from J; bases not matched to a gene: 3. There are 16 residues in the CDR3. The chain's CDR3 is CASSLGTGVPNYGYTF. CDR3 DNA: TGCGCCAGCAGCTTGGGGACAGGGGTACCTAACTATGGCTACACCTTC. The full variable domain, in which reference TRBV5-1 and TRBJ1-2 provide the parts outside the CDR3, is KAGVTQTPRYLIKTRGQQVTLSCSPISGHRSVSWYQQTPGQGLQFLFEYFSETQRNKGNFPGRFSGRQFSNSRSEMNVSTLELGDSALYLCASSLGTGVPNYGYTFGSGTRLTVV.

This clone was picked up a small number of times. DNA of the CDR3: TGTGCCAGCAGCCTTATACAGGGAGACTACGAGCAGTACTTC. Translated, it gives CASSLIQGDYEQYF. The rearrangement joins TRBV5-4 to TRBJ2-7; D is perhaps TRBD1 (6 bases). CDR3 length equals 14 residues. The V end lost 4 bases, the J end lost 3 bases, and 14 bases lay between the germline ends. The germline gives CDR1 SGHNT, CDR2 YYREEE (reference sequence).

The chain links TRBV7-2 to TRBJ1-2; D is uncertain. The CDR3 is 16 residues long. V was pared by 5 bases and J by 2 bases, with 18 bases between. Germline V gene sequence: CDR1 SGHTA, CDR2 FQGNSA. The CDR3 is CASSHQLPAENYGYTF. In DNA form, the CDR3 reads TGTGCCAGCAGCCATCAGCTCCCCGCAGAGAACTATGGCTACACCTTC. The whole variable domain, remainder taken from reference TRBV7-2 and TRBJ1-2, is GAGVSQSPSNKVTEKGKDVELRCDPISGHTALYWYRQSLGQGLEFLIYFQGNSAPDKSGLPSDRFSAERTGGSVSTLTIQRTQQEDSAVYLCASSHQLPAENYGYTFGSGTRLTVV.

CDR3: CASSVAVTGGPGNEQFF. The CDR3 nucleotides read TGTGCCAGCAGCGTAGCTGTTACGGGAGGGCCCGGAAATGAGCAGTTCTTC. The chain joins TRBV9 to TRBJ2-1; 8 bases align to TRBD2. The V and J ends lost 0 bases and 7 bases, in that order; junction bases with no gene match: 12. Germline loops: CDR1 SGDLS, CDR2 YYNGEE. The CDR3 has 17 amino acids.

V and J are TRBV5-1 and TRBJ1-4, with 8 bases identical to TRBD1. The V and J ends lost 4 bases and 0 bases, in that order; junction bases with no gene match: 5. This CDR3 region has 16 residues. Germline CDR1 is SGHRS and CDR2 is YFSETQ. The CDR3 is CASSPGQGPTNEKLFF. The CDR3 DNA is TGCGCCAGCAGCCCCGGACAGGGCCCAACTAATGAAAAACTGTTTTTT.

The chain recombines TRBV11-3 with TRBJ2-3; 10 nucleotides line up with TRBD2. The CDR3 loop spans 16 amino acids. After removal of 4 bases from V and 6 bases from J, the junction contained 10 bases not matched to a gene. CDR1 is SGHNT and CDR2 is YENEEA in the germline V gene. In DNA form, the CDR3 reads TGTGCCAGCAGCTCCCGGCTAGCGGGAGTGGGTGATACGCAGTATTTT. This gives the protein CASSSRLAGVGDTQYF.

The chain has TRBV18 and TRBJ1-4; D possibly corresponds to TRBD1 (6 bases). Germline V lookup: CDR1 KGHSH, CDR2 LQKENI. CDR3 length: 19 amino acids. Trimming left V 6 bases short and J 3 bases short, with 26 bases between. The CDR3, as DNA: TGTGCCAGCTCGCGACATAGACAACAAACAGGGTCGGCTAATGAAAAACTGTTTTTT. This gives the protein CASSRHRQQTGSANEKLFF.

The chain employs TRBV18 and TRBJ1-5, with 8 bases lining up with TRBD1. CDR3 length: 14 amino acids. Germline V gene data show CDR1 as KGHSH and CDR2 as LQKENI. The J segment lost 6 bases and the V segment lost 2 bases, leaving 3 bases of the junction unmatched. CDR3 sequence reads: CASSPAGGGQPQHF. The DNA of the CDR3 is TGTGCCAGCTCACCAGCAGGGGGCGGTCAGCCCCAGCATTTT.

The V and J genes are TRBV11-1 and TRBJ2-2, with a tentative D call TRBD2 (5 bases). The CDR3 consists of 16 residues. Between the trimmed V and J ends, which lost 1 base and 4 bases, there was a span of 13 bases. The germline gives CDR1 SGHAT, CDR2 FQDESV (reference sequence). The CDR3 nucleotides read TGTGCCAGCAGCTTAGATCAGGCTAGCACCACCGGGGAGCTGTTTTTT. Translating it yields CASSLDQASTTGELFF.

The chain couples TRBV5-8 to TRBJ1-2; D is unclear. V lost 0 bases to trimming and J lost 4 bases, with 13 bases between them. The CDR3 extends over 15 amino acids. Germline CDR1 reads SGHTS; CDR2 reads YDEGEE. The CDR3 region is CASSLGVLALYGYTF. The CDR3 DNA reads TGTGCCAGCAGCTTGGGGGTCCTCGCTCTCTATGGCTACACCTTC.

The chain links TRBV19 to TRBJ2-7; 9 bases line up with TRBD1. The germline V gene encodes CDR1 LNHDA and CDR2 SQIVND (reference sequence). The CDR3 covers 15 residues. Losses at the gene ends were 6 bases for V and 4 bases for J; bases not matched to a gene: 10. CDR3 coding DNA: TGTGCCAGTAGATTGACCGGGACAGGGTGGTACGAGCAGTACTTC. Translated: CASRLTGTGWYEQYF.

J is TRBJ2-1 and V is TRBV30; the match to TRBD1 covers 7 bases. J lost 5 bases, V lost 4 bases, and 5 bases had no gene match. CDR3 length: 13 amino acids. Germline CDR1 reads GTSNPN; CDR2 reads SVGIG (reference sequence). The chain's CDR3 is CAWTRDSNNEQFF. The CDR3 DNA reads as TGTGCCTGGACCCGGGACAGCAACAATGAGCAGTTCTTC.

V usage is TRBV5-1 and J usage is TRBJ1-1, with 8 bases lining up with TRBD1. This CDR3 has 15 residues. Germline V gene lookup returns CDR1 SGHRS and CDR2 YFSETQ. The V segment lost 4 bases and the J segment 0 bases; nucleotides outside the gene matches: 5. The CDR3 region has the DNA TGCGCCAGCAGCATAGTACAGGGGGTGAACACTGAAGCTTTCTTT. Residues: CASSIVQGVNTEAFF.